This TCR beta chain was captured in a study of blood T cell repertoires in COVID-19. Study summary: Researchers got acute and convalescent COVID-19 samples from the United States, Italy and Spain. T cells, B-cell-depleted T cells, or PBMCs provided the cDNA or gDNA that served as material.

Original analysis: Reference gene primer amplification gave nucleated cell count estimates. Assay used: immunoSEQ multiplex PCR; TCRdb lists only in-frame clones, some missing. Clone size and V and J calls were adopted from that table, with D and trimming inferred from the DNA. This repertoire shows around 190,000 clones, roughly 82% found once; its top ten account for around 8%. The Seattle patients joined while their infection was active and were tracked longitudinally afterward. This clone was picked up a small number of times. Sequences were obtained from peripheral blood. The sequence was collected from a woman aged 60-75 years with COVID-19, enrolled during active disease.

DNA for the CDR3: TGTGCCAGCAGCTTATCCCGGGGAAGTGAAAAACTGTTTTTT. Its translation is CASSLSRGSEKLFF. The V gene is TRBV7-9, the J gene TRBJ1-4; D unresolved. V lost 2 bases and J 7 bases, leaving 11 bases between the germline ends. CDR3 length equals 14 residues. Germline V CDR1 and CDR2: SEHNR, FQNEAQ (reference sequence).